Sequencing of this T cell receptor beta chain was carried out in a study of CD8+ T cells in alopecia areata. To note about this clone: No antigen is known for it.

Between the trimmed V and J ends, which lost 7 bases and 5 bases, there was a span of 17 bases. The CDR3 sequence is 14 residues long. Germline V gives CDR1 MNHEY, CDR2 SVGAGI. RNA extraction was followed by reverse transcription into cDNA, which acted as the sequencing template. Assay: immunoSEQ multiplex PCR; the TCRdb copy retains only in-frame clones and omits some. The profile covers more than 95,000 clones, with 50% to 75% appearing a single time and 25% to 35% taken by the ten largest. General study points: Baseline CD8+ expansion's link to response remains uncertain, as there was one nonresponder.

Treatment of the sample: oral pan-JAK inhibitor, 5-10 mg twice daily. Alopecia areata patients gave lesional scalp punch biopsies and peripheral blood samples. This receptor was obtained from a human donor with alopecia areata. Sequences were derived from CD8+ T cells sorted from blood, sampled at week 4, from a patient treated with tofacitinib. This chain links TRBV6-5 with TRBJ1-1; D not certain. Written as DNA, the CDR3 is TGTGCCAGCACTCGGGCCCCCGGAAGGACTGAAGCTTTCTTT. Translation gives CASTRAPGRTEAFF.